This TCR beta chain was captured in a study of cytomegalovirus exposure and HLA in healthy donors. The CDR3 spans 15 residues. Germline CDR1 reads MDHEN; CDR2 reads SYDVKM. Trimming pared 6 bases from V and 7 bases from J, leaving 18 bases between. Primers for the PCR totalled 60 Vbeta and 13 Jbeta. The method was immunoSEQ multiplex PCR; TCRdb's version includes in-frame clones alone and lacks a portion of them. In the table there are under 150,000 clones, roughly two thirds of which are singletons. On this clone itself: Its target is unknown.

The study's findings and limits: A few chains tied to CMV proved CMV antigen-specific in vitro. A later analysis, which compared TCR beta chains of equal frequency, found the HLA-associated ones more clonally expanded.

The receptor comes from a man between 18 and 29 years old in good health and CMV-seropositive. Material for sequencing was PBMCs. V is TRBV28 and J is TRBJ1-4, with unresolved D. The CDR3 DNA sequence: TGTGCCAGCAGATGGCAGGCCGCATGGGCTGAAAAACTGTTTTTT. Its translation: CASRWQAAWAEKLFF.